This passage covers 19 T cell receptor beta chains from one sample sequenced in a study of beta chain features in type 1 diabetes. Expressed TCRB transcripts were sequenced, since all the RNA that had been isolated was reverse transcribed. Repertoires were generated with immunoSEQ multiplex PCR, while TCRdb's copy carries only in-frame clones and drops some. The table has 970,000 or so clones, 17% seen once; the top ten hold about 0.025%. The sample taken for sequencing was naive CD4+ T cells from blood. The receptors stem from a woman aged 18-35 years in good health.

This clone has just a few counts. The gene calls are TRBV5-4 and TRBJ2-1, with 13 bases fitting TRBD2. Germline loops: CDR1 SGHNT, CDR2 YYREEE (reference sequence). Trimming took 2 bases from V and 8 from J; bases not matched to a gene: 4. The length of the CDR3 is 15 residues. The CDR3 nucleotides are TGTGCCAGCAGCTTCGGACTAGCGGGAGTAGATGAGCAGTTCTTC. Translating it yields CASSFGLAGVDEQFF.

Note on this clone: In the same sample, other DNA sequences code for this CDR3. The J gene is TRBJ2-3, the V gene TRBV5-1; 7 positions match TRBD2. V lost 0 bases, J lost 0 bases, and 1 base stayed unmatched. The CDR3 has 15 residues. CDR1 and CDR2 from the germline V gene are SGHRS and YFSETQ. The CDR3 nucleotides read TGCGCCAGCAGCTTGGTAGCGGGTAGCACAGATACGCAGTATTTT. It is translated as CASSLVAGSTDTQYF.

This clone was seen more than once but under ten times. The chain links TRBV6-6 to TRBJ2-5, with no clear D. The closer fit of TRBJ2-7 to the DNA end suggests the J call may be wrong. Germline V lookup: CDR1 MNHNY, CDR2 SVGAGI (reference sequence). The CDR3 is made up of 14 amino acids. The CDR3 nucleotides read TGTGCCAGCACCTATCGTAGTACCTCCTACGAGCAGTACTTC. Its protein is CASTYRSTSYEQYF.

This clone was seen only a few times. This chain connects TRBV4-2 to TRBJ1-1, with D unclear. V was shortened by 0 bases and J by 2 bases, with 13 bases between the two germline ends. The germline V gene has CDR1 LGHNA and CDR2 YNFKEQ. The CDR3 consists of 16 residues. The CDR3 here is CASSQDWALTNTEAFF. DNA for the CDR3: TGTGCCAGCAGCCAAGATTGGGCACTGACCAACACTGAAGCTTTCTTT.

This clone was seen a handful of times. J is TRBJ2-6 and V is TRBV27; D uncertain. Trimming removed 5 bases from V and 2 bases from J, with 7 bases in between. CDR1 is MNHEY, CDR2 SMNVEV, per germline (reference sequence). The CDR3 has 14 residues. The CDR3 region has the DNA TGTGCCAGCAGTCGGAGTCCTGGGGCCAACGTCCTGACTTTC. Protein sequence: CASSRSPGANVLTF.

This clone was detected a few times. This chain joins TRBV7-9 and TRBJ2-2; TRBD2 matches 7 bases. CDR3 length equals 16 residues. Germline values: CDR1 SEHNR, CDR2 FQNEAQ (reference sequence). V shed 2 bases and J 6 bases; nucleotides not matched to a gene: 9. Here the CDR3 DNA reads TGTGCCAGCAGCTTATTGTCGGGAGGCCTAGCCGGGGAGCTGTTTTTT. It is translated as CASSLLSGGLAGELFF.

This clone was seen a few times. The gene calls are TRBV5-4 and TRBJ2-2; D is undetermined. The CDR3 is made up of 15 amino acids. In germline, CDR1 is SGHNT, CDR2 YYREEE (reference sequence). Trimming cost V 0 bases and J 0 bases, with 6 bases left between them. CDR3 DNA sequence: TGTGCCAGCAGCTTGGACAGCACGAACACCGGGGAGCTGTTTTTT. It encodes CASSLDSTNTGELFF.

This clone was counted only a few times. This sequence joins TRBV28 and TRBJ2-3; no reliable D call. This CDR3 has 12 amino acids. CDR1 and CDR2 (germline): MDHEN, SYDVKM. V dropped 7 bases and J dropped 6 bases, with 11 bases sitting between them. Here the CDR3 reads CASNGVPDTQYF. In DNA form, the CDR3 reads TGTGCCAGCAATGGGGTTCCGGATACGCAGTATTTT.

Only a few counts were recorded for this clone. The rearrangement links TRBV5-8 to TRBJ2-1, with D unclear. Trimming removed 0 bases from V and 5 bases from J, with 9 bases in between. This CDR3 comprises 14 residues. Germline CDR1 SGHTS, CDR2 YDEGEE. CDR3 in amino acids: CASSLVPSNNEQFF. The CDR3 nucleotides read TGTGCCAGCAGCTTGGTGCCCTCTAACAATGAGCAGTTCTTC.

About this clone: Other nucleotide sequences from this sample produce the same CDR3. The V call is TRBV18, the J call TRBJ2-3; D uncertain. This CDR3 comprises 12 residues. Germline V gene sequence: CDR1 KGHSH, CDR2 LQKENI. Trimming shortened V by 2 bases and J by 2 bases, and 2 bases separated the two germline ends. This CDR3 is CASSPTTDTQYF. The CDR3 DNA sequence: TGTGCCAGCTCACCAACCACAGATACGCAGTATTTT.

About this clone itself: A far larger clone is one base from this, pointing to a likely read error. The rearrangement uses TRBV5-6 and TRBJ2-5, with D unresolved. CDR1 and CDR2 (germline): SGHDT, YYEEEE. With 3 bases removed from V and 0 bases from J, the gap between germline ends came to 0 bases. The CDR3 runs 11 residues. CDR3 residues: CASSYQETQYF. CDR3 DNA sequence: TGTGCCAGCAGCTACCAAGAGACCCAGTACTTC.

The rearrangement uses TRBV7-3 and TRBJ2-7, with TRBD2 as a possible D gene (6 bases). This CDR3 is 14 amino acids long. Deletions cut 1 base from V and 6 bases from J, with 13 bases between. Germline V gene data show CDR1 as SGHTA and CDR2 as FQGTGA. CDR3 in DNA: TGTGCCAGCAGCTTAAGTGGGCAGGGAGGCGAGCAGTACTTC. Protein sequence: CASSLSGQGGEQYF.

This clone was found a few times. The chain recombines TRBV20-1 with TRBJ1-4; D uncertain. CDR1 and CDR2 from the germline V gene are DFQATT and SNEGSKA (reference sequence). The CDR3 spans 11 residues. Between the trimmed V and J ends, which lost 6 bases and 14 bases, there was a span of 16 bases. Here the CDR3 reads CSARRASWLFF. CDR3 DNA: TGCAGTGCCCGACGGGCCAGTTGGCTGTTTTTT.

The genes are TRBV4-3 and TRBJ2-7; D is possibly TRBD1 or TRBD2 (5 bases each). V gave up 0 bases and J gave up 2 bases, with 20 bases separating them. CDR3 size: 18 residues. The germline V gene encodes CDR1 LGHNA and CDR2 YSLEER. The CDR3, as DNA: TGCGCCAGCAGCCAAGAGAAGATCTTAGGGACCGTAGCCTACGAGCAGTACTTC. Translation: CASSQEKILGTVAYEQYF.

Only a few counts were recorded for this clone. The CDR3: CASSDWFGSYNEQFF. The CDR3 DNA is TGTGCCAGCAGTGATTGGTTTGGCTCCTACAATGAGCAGTTCTTC. The J gene is TRBJ2-1, the V gene TRBV2; unclear D gene. The CDR3 consists of 15 residues. The germline CDR1 and CDR2 sequences are SNHLY and FYNNEI. Trimming took off 3 bases at V and 0 bases at J, with 9 bases between the two ends.

CDR3 sequence (DNA): TGCAGCGCAAGGACAGGTCTGAACACCGGGGAGCTGTTTTTT. Translation: CSARTGLNTGELFF. The chain employs TRBV29-1 and TRBJ2-2; 7 bases fit TRBD1. The CDR3 totals 14 residues. V lost 7 bases to trimming and J lost 1 base; unmatched junction nucleotides: 6. In germline, CDR1 is SQVTM, CDR2 ANQGSEA.

Details on this clone: This sample includes further DNA sequences coding for the same CDR3. The CDR3 DNA follows: TGTGCCAGCCGGGACAGGGGAGAGACCCAGTACTTC. This gives the protein CASRDRGETQYF. The rearrangement joins TRBV19 to TRBJ2-5; 10 bases are a match to TRBD1. The CDR3 is 12 residues long. Germline assignment: CDR1 LNHDA and CDR2 SQIVND (reference sequence). The ends lost 9 bases at V and 4 bases at J; junction bases unmatched: 2.

The chain combines TRBV7-8 with TRBJ1-4; D may be TRBD1 (5 bases). The CDR3 is 16 amino acids. The germline V gene encodes CDR1 SGHVS and CDR2 FQNEAQ. Trimming shortened V by 4 bases and J by 0 bases, and 12 bases separated the two germline ends. The CDR3 nucleotides are TGTGCCAGCAGCTCGCGACAGACTGCAACTAATGAAAAACTGTTTTTT. Encoded protein: CASSSRQTATNEKLFF.

CDR3 sequence (DNA): TGTGCCAGCAGTTACGGGGAGAGGTCCTACGAGCAGTACTTC. It is translated as CASSYGERSYEQYF. The rearrangement links TRBV6-5 to TRBJ2-7; possible D gene TRBD2, 5 bases. V lost 2 bases and J 1 base, leaving 9 bases between the germline ends. From germline, CDR1 is MNHEY and CDR2 SVGAGI. The CDR3 length is 14 residues.